This T cell receptor beta chain emerged from a study of blood T cell repertoires in COVID-19. The overall study: Whether acute or convalescent, the COVID-19 samples came from the United States, Italy and Spain. T cells, B-cell-depleted T cells, or PBMCs supplied cDNA or gDNA.

In the authors' workflow: Estimated nucleated cell counts came from reference gene primer amplification. Sequencing used immunoSEQ multiplex PCR; TCRdb keeps in-frame clones, though not all of them. Clonal size and the V and J genes are those of that table, whereas D and trimming came from the DNA. Seen here are 200,000 to 250,000 clones, 80% to 90% observed once, and the top ten hold under 15%. Cohort allocation depended upon clinical history that participants reported. The sample holds a few counts of this clone. The sequencing input was PBMCs or T cells enriched from blood (not recorded which). The receptor's source is a woman aged 45 to 65 with acute COVID-19.

DNA for the CDR3: TGTGCCACCACAGGGGCAGCTAACTATGGCTACACCTTC. Translating it yields CATTGAANYGYTF. The chain combines TRBV7-2 with TRBJ1-2; 7 nucleotides line up with TRBD1. V lost 10 bases, J lost 0 bases, and 5 bases stayed unmatched. Germline assignment: CDR1 SGHTA and CDR2 FQGNSA. This CDR3 is 13 amino acids long.